This TCR beta chain was recorded in a study of regulatory T cells in long-lasting Graves disease. TCR beta libraries were built with iRepertoire HTBI primers and Arm-PCR of CDR3 regions. TCRdb processed the multiplex PCR reads anew with MiXCR; each CDR3 protein has one entry. The table has about 300,000 distinct CDR3 sequences, 22% seen once. The time point: persistent/refractory GD, antithyroid drugs over 5 years with positive TRAb. From RNA extracted from PBMCs, the TCR library was made. Study outcomes and limitations: The study found persistent patients shared more public clonotypes (approximately 2,700) than new patients (just over 950). Sampling was limited to peripheral blood rather than thyroid tissue.

This clonotype was detected many times. Its antigen is not identified. The sequence was collected from a female donor with Graves disease. The sample consisted of peripheral blood mononuclear cells (PBMCs), taken when the disease was refractory, from a patient treated with antithyroid drugs.

In nucleotides, the CDR3 is TGTGCCAGCAGTTCCCCTGACTTGACTGTGGCCGACGCCTACGAGCAGTACTTC. It codes for CASSSPDLTVADAYEQYF. The chain employs TRBV28 and TRBJ2-7; D uncertain. The CDR3 sequence is 18 residues long. Germline V gene sequence: CDR1 MDHEN, CDR2 SYDVKM. Deletions cut 4 bases from V and 2 bases from J, with 24 bases between.